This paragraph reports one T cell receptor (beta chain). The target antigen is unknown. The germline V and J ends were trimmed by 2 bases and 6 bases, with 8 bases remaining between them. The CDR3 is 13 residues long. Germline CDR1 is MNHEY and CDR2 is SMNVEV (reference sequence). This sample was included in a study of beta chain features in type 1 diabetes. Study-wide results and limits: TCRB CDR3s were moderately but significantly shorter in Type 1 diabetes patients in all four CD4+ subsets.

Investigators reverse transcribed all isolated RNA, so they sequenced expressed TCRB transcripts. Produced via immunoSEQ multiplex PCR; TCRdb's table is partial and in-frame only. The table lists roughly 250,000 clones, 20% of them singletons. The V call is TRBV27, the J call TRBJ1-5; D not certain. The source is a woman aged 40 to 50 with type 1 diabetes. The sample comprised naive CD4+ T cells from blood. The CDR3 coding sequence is TGTGCCAGCAGTTTAGGAGGGCCTCAGCCCCAGCATTTT. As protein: CASSLGGPQPQHF.